Following are 20 T cell receptor beta chains from one sample sequenced in a study of radiotherapy plus CTLA-4 blockade in lung cancer. The assay was immunoSEQ multiplex PCR, and TCRdb's table has in-frame clones only and misses some. The sample contains around 100,000 clones, over 65% of which appear only once. The material sequenced was peripheral blood, taken from a patient treated with radiotherapy plus ipilimumab. The source is a human donor with non-small cell lung cancer that progressed on radiotherapy plus ipilimumab. Some clones in this sample may be carry-over from other donors' samples.

The chain joins TRBV5-1 to TRBJ1-2; D call uncertain. The CDR3 contains 14 residues. The germline V gene has CDR1 SGHRS and CDR2 YFSETQ. Trimming took off 6 bases at V and 7 bases at J, with 19 bases between the two ends. As DNA, the CDR3 is TGCGCCAGCACCGACACCCGTGGCTTCTCTGGCTACACCTTC. It translates to CASTDTRGFSGYTF.

J is TRBJ2-5 and V is TRBV18, with no clear D. The germline V gene has CDR1 KGHSH and CDR2 LQKENI. Trimming removed 5 bases at V and 1 base at J, with 2 bases between. The CDR3 extends over 11 amino acids. CDR3 DNA sequence: TGTGCCAGCTCATCCCAAGAGACCCAGTACTTC. Amino acids: CASSSQETQYF.

The V and J genes are TRBV4-1 and TRBJ2-5, with 7 bases matching TRBD1. The V and J ends lost 3 bases and 5 bases, in that order; junction bases with no gene match: 9. The germline V gene encodes CDR1 MGHRA and CDR2 YSYEKL. This CDR3 is 15 amino acids long. CDR3 sequence reads: CASSQATGVWETQYF. CDR3 DNA: TGCGCCAGCAGCCAGGCTACAGGGGTCTGGGAGACCCAGTACTTC.

The chain carries TRBV9 and TRBJ2-7; perhaps TRBD2 as D (6 bases). The V gene's germline CDR1 is SGDLS and CDR2 YYNGEE. The V end lost 0 bases, the J end lost 3 bases, and 13 bases lay between the germline ends. The CDR3 is 15 amino acids. CDR3: CASSVDAGQVYEQYF. DNA of the CDR3: TGTGCCAGCAGCGTAGATGCGGGGCAAGTCTACGAGCAGTACTTC.

The genes are TRBV4-1 and TRBJ2-5; D is ambiguous. V dropped 1 base and J dropped 5 bases, with 14 bases sitting between them. Germline CDR1 reads MGHRA; CDR2 reads YSYEKL. The CDR3 runs 15 residues. The CDR3 DNA sequence: TGCGCCAGCAGCCAAGCCCAGAATCTGGGGGAGACCCAGTACTTC. Translating it yields CASSQAQNLGETQYF.

The genes are TRBV7-6 and TRBJ1-5; 7 bases fit TRBD1. Trimming at V came to 0 bases and at J to 9 bases, leaving 2 bases not matched to a gene. This CDR3 spans 13 amino acids. The V gene's germline CDR1 is SGHVS and CDR2 FNYEAQ. The CDR3 sequence is CASSLAQGGPQHF. CDR3 coding DNA: TGTGCCAGCAGCTTAGCCCAGGGGGGGCCCCAGCATTTT. Complete variable domain (other parts from reference TRBV7-6 and TRBJ1-5): GAGVSQSPRYKVTKRGQDVALRCDPISGHVSLYWYRQALGQGPEFLTYFNYEAQQDKSGLPNDRFSAERPEGSISTLTIQRTEQRDSAMYRCASSLAQGGPQHFGDGTRLSIL.

This clone is a singleton in its sample. The J gene is TRBJ1-1, the V gene TRBV5-1; 8 bases are a match to TRBD1. CDR1 and CDR2 (germline): SGHRS, YFSETQ. The CDR3 contains 14 residues. The junction had 5 bases not matched to a gene; V was cut back by 3 bases and J by 4 bases. The CDR3 sequence is CASSWQGAGTEAFF. DNA of the CDR3: TGCGCCAGCAGCTGGCAGGGGGCCGGCACTGAAGCTTTCTTT. Variable domain in full (rest from reference TRBV5-1 and TRBJ1-1): KAGVTQTPRYLIKTRGQQVTLSCSPISGHRSVSWYQQTPGQGLQFLFEYFSETQRNKGNFPGRFSGRQFSNSRSEMNVSTLELGDSALYLCASSWQGAGTEAFFGQGTRLTVV.

CDR3 in DNA: TGTGCCAGCAGTGGGCAGTATGGCTACACCTTC. Its translation is CASSGQYGYTF. The chain combines TRBV6-1 with TRBJ1-2; no clear D gene. From germline, CDR1 is MNHNS and CDR2 SASEGT. The CDR3 is made up of 11 amino acids. V was clipped by 4 bases and J by 5 bases, with 5 bases between them.

The gene calls are TRBV7-9 and TRBJ2-3; TRBD2 aligns across 10 bases. The CDR3 extends over 18 amino acids. Germline CDR1 is SEHNR and CDR2 is FQNEAQ (reference sequence). Trimming cost V 1 base and J 0 bases; bases outside gene matches: 7. The CDR3, as DNA: TGTGCCAGCAGCTTAGGTAGCGGGGGGACCCTTAGCACAGATACGCAGTATTTT. This gives the protein CASSLGSGGTLSTDTQYF.

The rearrangement joins TRBV6-1 to TRBJ2-1, with D perhaps TRBD2 (6 bases). The germline V and J ends were trimmed by 3 bases and 7 bases, with 10 bases remaining between them. The CDR3 contains 13 residues. The V gene's germline CDR1 is MNHNS and CDR2 SASEGT. CDR3 protein: CASSDTSYNEQFF. The CDR3 DNA reads as TGTGCCAGCAGTGATACTAGCTATAATGAGCAGTTCTTC.

The chain combines TRBV19 with TRBJ2-2; possible D gene TRBD2, 5 bases. Trimming took 10 bases from V and 3 from J, leaving 24 bases between them. CDR3 length equals 17 residues. Germline CDR1 is LNHDA and CDR2 is SQIVND (reference sequence). This chain's CDR3 is CATARISGVIDTGELFF. In DNA, the CDR3 is TGTGCCACCGCCCGAATCTCCGGGGTTATCGACACCGGGGAGCTGTTTTTT.

This clone was found once. The chain employs TRBV7-8 and TRBJ1-3; the D is unclear. The V gene's germline CDR1 is SGHVS and CDR2 FQNEAQ. This CDR3 is built from 12 residues. V gave up 6 bases and J gave up 3 bases, with 6 bases separating them. The CDR3 DNA sequence: TGTGCCAGCAGGCAAAGTGGAAACACCATATATTTT. Residues: CASRQSGNTIYF.

The count of this clone is one. V gene TRBV7-9 combines with J gene TRBJ2-7; no clear D gene. This CDR3 is built from 15 residues. V lost 5 bases and J 3 bases, leaving 17 bases between the germline ends. Germline-derived CDR1 and CDR2 are SEHNR and FQNEAQ (reference sequence). The CDR3 here is CASSPSAWEGYEQYF. CDR3 nucleotides: TGTGCCAGCAGCCCCAGCGCCTGGGAAGGCTACGAGCAGTACTTC. Based on the CDR3 plus reference TRBV7-9 and TRBJ2-7, the full variable domain is DTGVSQNPRHKITKRGQNVTFRCDPISEHNRLYWYRQTLGQGPEFLTYFQNEAQLEKSRLLSDRFSAERPKGSFSTLEIQRTEQGDSAMYLCASSPSAWEGYEQYFGPGTRLTVT.

This clone is medium-sized in the sample. The chain combines TRBV5-1 with TRBJ2-7, with D hard to call. V gave up 5 bases and J gave up 3 bases, with 18 bases separating them. The CDR3 runs 15 residues. From germline, CDR1 is SGHRS and CDR2 YFSETQ. The CDR3: CASSSGRNTIYEQYF. The CDR3 DNA sequence: TGCGCCAGCAGTTCCGGACGTAACACCATCTACGAGCAGTACTTC.

The rearrangement uses TRBV28 and TRBJ2-2; D is unclear. Germline values: CDR1 MDHEN, CDR2 SYDVKM. Between the trimmed V and J ends, which lost 6 bases and 4 bases, there was a span of 18 bases. CDR3 length: 16 amino acids. The CDR3 protein is CASRTRARIPTGELFF. CDR3 bases: TGTGCCAGCAGGACAAGGGCGCGAATCCCCACCGGGGAGCTGTTTTTT.

The table lists this clone with a few counts. The V and J genes are TRBV4-3 and TRBJ1-5; D remains unclear. The CDR3 contains 13 residues. The germline V gene has CDR1 LGHNA and CDR2 YSLEER. V shed 4 bases and J shed 11 bases, with 15 bases lying between them. The CDR3 DNA reads as TGCGCCAGCAGCCGCTCCACTGCGGATGCCCAGCATTTT. Amino acids: CASSRSTADAQHF.

This clone was detected only once. The chain links TRBV5-6 to TRBJ2-2, with 12 positions matching TRBD2. Trimming removed 4 bases from V and 0 bases from J; junction bases left unmatched: 10. The CDR3 spans 19 residues. The germline V gene encodes CDR1 SGHDT and CDR2 YYEEEE. Here the CDR3 DNA reads TGTGCCAGCAGCACGTATACTAGCGGGGGGCCTACGAACACCGGGGAGCTGTTTTTT. The encoded protein is CASSTYTSGGPTNTGELFF.

J is TRBJ2-7 and V is TRBV28; D perhaps matches TRBD1 (5 bases). Looked up from germline, CDR1 is MDHEN and CDR2 is SYDVKM. Trimming removed 2 bases at V and 0 bases at J, with 8 bases between. CDR3 length: 14 residues. This CDR3 reads CASSLTGHSYEQYF. The CDR3 DNA sequence: TGTGCCAGCAGTTTAACAGGACACTCCTACGAGCAGTACTTC.

Here the CDR3 DNA reads TGTGCCAGCGTCGGTTCGGGGGGAAATGAGCAGTTCTTC. It is translated as CASVGSGGNEQFF. This chain links TRBV2 with TRBJ2-1; 7 bases align to TRBD2. CDR1 SNHLY and CDR2 FYNNEI come from the germline V gene. CDR3 length: 13 amino acids. Germline trimming cut 8 bases from V and 7 bases from J; bases unmatched to any gene: 8.

This rearrangement joins TRBV5-1 to TRBJ2-7; D is unclear. The length of the CDR3 is 13 residues. Between the trimmed V and J ends, which lost 4 bases and 4 bases, there was a span of 12 bases. From germline, CDR1 is SGHRS and CDR2 YFSETQ. CDR3 sequence: CASSPEASYEQYF. CDR3 DNA sequence: TGCGCCAGCAGCCCCGAGGCCTCTTACGAGCAGTACTTC.